This paragraph reports one T cell receptor beta chain. Many counts were recorded for this clonotype. Its antigen is still unknown. Its ends do not fully match the called genes, so a read error is possible. Counted from cysteine to phenylalanine, this CDR3 has 13 amino acids. The kept DNA is CDR3 alone, 39 bases in frame from the first base. The germline V gene (reference sequence) gives CDR1 as DFQATT and CDR2 as SNEGSKA. The data were obtained in a study of T cells after yellow fever vaccination (dated by TCRdb to between 2018 and 2021). Context from the whole study: The SMART-Seq v4 Ultra Low Input RNA kit was used to prepare libraries from fractions with low cell numbers. To track T-cell clones before and after primary and booster YFV17D yellow fever vaccination, bulk TCR alpha and beta repertoires were sequenced longitudinally. Two healthy male donors, one aged 18 to 29 and one aged 30 to 40 years, made up the cohort. Bulk PBMC replicates and cell subsets were isolated from blood drawn at multiple timepoints before and after both primary and secondary immunization.

The paper's findings and limits, for the study overall: FACS-sorted repertoires could contain abundant contaminating clonotypes from the bulk population, so computational filtering was required. Because the study included only a couple of donors, the extent to which the findings can be generalized is limited. After the booster, most of the clones that had expanded following primary vaccination were detected again (roughly 97% of CD4 and around 88% of CD8), which suggests that memory was broadly maintained. A small fraction of clonotypes showed up in both the CD4 and CD8 compartments, probably as a result of convergent recombination. The secondary T-cell response was found to be weaker but faster than the primary response, with a peak reached on day 5 rather than on day 15.

The treatment or condition label for this specimen denotes: live attenuated yellow fever vaccine strain. PBMCs were isolated from peripheral blood using a standard Ficoll-Paque protocol. Dynabeads CD4 and CD8 positive selection kits were used to isolate the CD4 and CD8 T-cell fractions. TriZol was used to extract RNA from bulk PBMCs, from CD4 and CD8 fractions, and from dextramer-positive and dextramer-negative fractions. TCR cDNA was made using 5'RACE template switching, a step that added a universal primer site and unique molecular identifiers. cDNA synthesis was primed from both the TCR alpha and TCR beta constant segments. Libraries were amplified in two PCR steps, with sample barcodes and sequencing adapters added in the second step. Sequencing of the libraries was done on either Illumina HiSeq 2500 (2x100 bp) or NovaSeq (2x150 bp). The original pipeline was this. Demultiplexing of reads and collapsing into UMI consensus sequences were performed with MIGEC, and V(D)J alignment was carried out with MiXCR. Using edgeR on replicate PBMC samples, clonotypes were called vaccine-responding if FDR was below 0.01 and the log2 fold change was above 5 up to day 15. CD4 or CD8 identity was assigned to each bulk clonotype according to whether the clonotype was present at higher abundance in the sequenced CD4 repertoire or the sequenced CD8 repertoire. The public reads were run again by TCRdb, first through fastp at Q25 and then through MiXCR, and only productive beta chains were kept. Identical CDR3 protein sequences are pooled into one entry, listed with their most common genes and DNA. The V and J calls and clone size come from TCRdb's table, not from the authors' own analysis. The sample table holds about 140,000 distinct CDR3 sequences, of which under 7% were seen once. The biggest ten clones account for under 0.7% of the sample.

Recombination linked TRBV20-1 to TRBJ2-7; a weak D assignment points to TRBD1 (5 bases agree). This specimen consisted of CD4+ T cells sorted from PBMCs, obtained 10 days after the yellow fever booster vaccination. The receptor was derived from a man aged 30 to 39 who received the YFV17D yellow fever vaccine. The sequenced DNA is TGCAGTGCCAGAGAAGGGGCGCGAAGGGAGCAGTACTTC. It translates as CSAREGARREQYF.